The 13 T cell receptor beta chains in this list originate from one sample, sequenced in a study of cytomegalovirus exposure and HLA in healthy donors. Both 60 Vbeta primers and 13 Jbeta primers went into the PCR. Data came from immunoSEQ multiplex PCR; TCRdb stores just in-frame clones and leaves some out. Of a few hundred thousand clones in the sample, about 83% were seen once. The sample was PBMCs. Receptor source: a woman aged 45-65 years in good health and CMV-seropositive.

This chain joins TRBV18 and TRBJ1-5; 8 positions agree with TRBD1. The V gene's germline CDR1 is KGHSH and CDR2 LQKENI. This CDR3 has 16 amino acids. V dropped 3 bases and J dropped 5; count of bases not matched to a gene: 9. The CDR3 sequence is CASSPTGVVLDQPQHF. In DNA form, the CDR3 reads TGTGCCAGCTCACCGACAGGGGTAGTTCTAGATCAGCCCCAGCATTTT.

V is TRBV4-2 and J is TRBJ1-3; D unresolved. V was clipped by 0 bases and J by 1 base, with 10 bases between them. The CDR3 is 16 residues long. Germline V gene lookup returns CDR1 LGHNA and CDR2 YNFKEQ. In nucleotides, the CDR3 is TGTGCCAGCAGCCAAGATCCCCCCGGGTCTGGAAACACCATATATTTT. This sequence encodes CASSQDPPGSGNTIYF.

V usage is TRBV28 and J usage is TRBJ1-4, with 9 bases that match TRBD1. With V trimmed by 5 bases and J by 8 bases, 6 bases remained unmatched. Germline loops: CDR1 MDHEN, CDR2 SYDVKM. The CDR3 extends over 14 amino acids. In DNA, the CDR3 is TGTGCCAGCAGTGGACAGGGGTTATTGGAAAAACTGTTTTTT. Amino acids: CASSGQGLLEKLFF.

This clone was counted a single time. The chain has TRBV4-2 and TRBJ2-7, with D tentatively TRBD1 (5 bases). This CDR3 comprises 13 residues. Trimming removed 3 bases from V and 3 bases from J, with 9 bases in between. Germline V gene lookup returns CDR1 LGHNA and CDR2 YNFKEQ. CDR3 amino acids: CASSQGTGYEQYF. The CDR3 region has the DNA TGTGCCAGCAGCCAGGGAACAGGCTACGAGCAGTACTTC.

This chain uses TRBV6-6 with TRBJ1-5, with TRBD1 matching over 7 bases. The CDR3 is made up of 16 amino acids. Germline CDR1 and CDR2: MNHNY and SVGAGI (reference sequence). Losses at the gene ends were 7 bases for V and 1 base for J; bases not matched to a gene: 10. The DNA of the CDR3 is TGTGCCAGCACCCTATTCGGGACAGCCAGCAATCAGCCCCAGCATTTT. It is translated as CASTLFGTASNQPQHF.

The CDR3 sequence: CASSYRDNNSPLHF. The DNA of the CDR3 is TGTGCCAGTAGTTACAGGGATAATAATTCACCCCTCCACTTT. The chain couples TRBV19 to TRBJ1-6, with D possibly TRBD1 on 6 matching bases. Germline V gene lookup returns CDR1 LNHDA and CDR2 SQIVND (reference sequence). The CDR3 length is 14 residues. Deletions cut 5 bases from V and 5 bases from J, with 10 bases between.

This chain links TRBV30 with TRBJ2-1; the match to TRBD2 covers 8 bases. The J segment lost 1 base and the V segment lost 0 bases, leaving 5 bases of the junction unmatched. CDR1 and CDR2 from the germline V gene are GTSNPN and SVGIG (reference sequence). This CDR3 contains 16 residues. The CDR3 region is CAWSVREGVSYNEQFF. CDR3 bases: TGTGCCTGGAGTGTACGGGAGGGGGTATCCTACAATGAGCAGTTCTTC.

This chain links TRBV28 with TRBJ2-3; 9 bases line up with TRBD2. V shed 8 bases, J shed 5 bases, and the junction held 8 bases outside the gene matches. There are 14 residues in the CDR3. The germline gives CDR1 MDHEN, CDR2 SYDVKM. CDR3 nucleotides: TGTGCCAGCGGGAGCGGGGGGCCCGTAGATACGCAGTATTTT. The encoded protein is CASGSGGPVDTQYF.

This clone was seen just once. This chain connects TRBV27 to TRBJ2-7; TRBD1 aligns across 7 bases. This CDR3 contains 13 residues. The V gene's germline CDR1 is MNHEY and CDR2 SMNVEV (reference sequence). V lost 5 bases and J lost 2; bases outside the gene matches: 3. The CDR3 sequence: CASSPGTAYEQYF. CDR3 DNA: TGTGCCAGCAGTCCAGGGACAGCCTACGAGCAGTACTTC.

For the CDR3, the DNA is TGTGCCAGCAGTCTGGGGACTTTTGAAAAACTGTTTTTT. Protein: CASSLGTFEKLFF. This chain links TRBV6-5 with TRBJ1-4, with D possibly being TRBD1 (5 bases). V was pared by 5 bases and J by 7 bases, with 11 bases between. Per germline, CDR1 MNHEY and CDR2 SVGAGI. The CDR3 consists of 13 residues.

The chain combines TRBV6-1 with TRBJ2-1; D call uncertain. The CDR3 is 12 amino acids. The germline CDR1 and CDR2 sequences are MNHNS and SASEGT. V was pared by 10 bases and J by 7 bases, with 14 bases between. The chain's CDR3 is CATWRAGNEQFF. DNA of the CDR3: TGTGCCACATGGCGTGCAGGAAATGAGCAGTTCTTC.

The chain links TRBV10-1 to TRBJ2-2, with TRBD2 identical over 12 bases. Germline V gene sequence: CDR1 WNHNN, CDR2 SYGVQD (reference sequence). V dropped 4 bases and J dropped 0; count of bases not matched to a gene: 3. The CDR3 is 17 amino acids. This chain's CDR3 is CASSGLAGAPNTGELFF. The CDR3 DNA is TGCGCCAGCAGTGGACTAGCGGGGGCCCCGAACACCGGGGAGCTGTTTTTT.

The chain uses TRBV7-2 and TRBJ1-1; maybe TRBD1 (5 bases). This CDR3 is built from 14 residues. Trimming stripped 7 bases from V and 10 bases from J, with 22 bases between. Germline values: CDR1 SGHTA, CDR2 FQGNSA. The DNA for the CDR3 is TGTGCCAGCACCCCGGGCAGGGAAGCTTTGAGAGCTTTCTTT. Its protein product is CASTPGREALRAFF.